One sample yielded the 13 T cell receptor beta chains listed below, sequenced in a study of T cell responses to AZD1222 COVID-19 vaccine. The method was immunoSEQ multiplex PCR; TCRdb's version includes in-frame clones alone and lacks a portion of them. This sample has about 130,000 clones, with 93% found just once. Specimen: peripheral blood, collected on day 0 of AZD1222 vaccination. These receptors all stem from an adult in good health.

The V gene is TRBV5-4, the J gene TRBJ2-1, with 8 positions matching TRBD1. Germline CDR1 reads SGHNT; CDR2 reads YYREEE (reference sequence). The CDR3 extends over 12 amino acids. Unmatched junction bases numbered 9, after V lost 4 bases and J lost 15 bases. CDR3 region: CASSQPDRAPFF. In DNA form, the CDR3 reads TGTGCCAGCAGCCAACCGGACAGGGCACCGTTCTTC.

V gene TRBV5-6 combines with J gene TRBJ1-2; unclear D gene. V was shortened by 4 bases and J by 4 bases, with 14 bases between the two germline ends. Germline CDR1 and CDR2: SGHDT and YYEEEE. The length of the CDR3 is 14 residues. The CDR3 bases are TGTGCCAGCAGCCTACGGACGGCCGGCTATGGCTACACCTTC. Its translation: CASSLRTAGYGYTF.

The chain couples TRBV7-9 to TRBJ1-2; 8 bases match TRBD1. V shed 5 bases and J 4 bases; nucleotides not matched to a gene: 6. The CDR3 is made up of 14 amino acids. Germline values: CDR1 SEHNR, CDR2 FQNEAQ (reference sequence). The CDR3 DNA is TGTGCCAGCAGCGACAGGGGCCCTATCTATGGCTACACCTTC. Translation gives CASSDRGPIYGYTF. The full variable domain, completed using reference TRBV7-9 and TRBJ1-2, is DTGVSQNPRHKITKRGQNVTFRCDPISEHNRLYWYRQTLGQGPEFLTYFQNEAQLEKSRLLSDRFSAERPKGSFSTLEIQRTEQGDSAMYLCASSDRGPIYGYTFGSGTRLTVV.

The chain employs TRBV9 and TRBJ2-1; 9 bases are a match to TRBD1. Unmatched junction bases numbered 10, after V lost 3 bases and J lost 3 bases. Germline loops: CDR1 SGDLS, CDR2 YYNGEE. The CDR3 is made up of 17 amino acids. The CDR3 DNA sequence: TGTGCCAGCAGCGCAAGTCCCGGGACAGGGAACTACAATGAGCAGTTCTTC. Encoded protein: CASSASPGTGNYNEQFF. The variable domain in full, with the rest retrieved from reference TRBV9 and TRBJ2-1, is DSGVTQTPKHLITATGQRVTLRCSPRSGDLSVYWYQQSLDQGLQFLIQYYNGEERAKGNILERFSAQQFPDLHSELNLSSLELGDSALYFCASSASPGTGNYNEQFFGPGTRLTVL.

CDR3 in amino acids: CASSLAATYHTDTQYF. CDR3 nucleotides: TGTGCCAGCAGCTTGGCCGCCACCTACCACACAGATACGCAGTATTTT. The chain recombines TRBV5-8 with TRBJ2-3; D is undetermined. The germline V and J ends were trimmed by 0 bases and 2 bases, with 13 bases remaining between them. Germline lookup yields CDR1 SGHTS and CDR2 YDEGEE. The length of the CDR3 is 16 residues.

The genes are TRBV10-3 and TRBJ1-6, with a tentative D call TRBD1 (6 bases). CDR1 and CDR2 (germline): ENHRY, SYGVKD. CDR3 length: 14 residues. Trimming took off 10 bases at V and 7 bases at J, with 17 bases between the two ends. The DNA of the CDR3 is TGTGCCACCGCTTTTCAGGGGAGGAATTCACCCCTCCACTTT. Translated, it gives CATAFQGRNSPLHF.

The chain is built from TRBV10-2 and TRBJ1-1; tentative D call: TRBD1 (5 bases). The CDR3 runs to 16 residues. Trimming shortened V by 2 bases and J by 3 bases, and 16 bases separated the two germline ends. Germline V gene data show CDR1 as WSHSY and CDR2 as SAAADI. The CDR3 bases are TGCGCCAGCAGTGAGCGGAGGAGGGGTCCTTACACTGAAGCTTTCTTT. This codes for CASSERRRGPYTEAFF.

The CDR3 sequence: CASSYHTQPQHF. CDR3 nucleotides: TGTGCCAGCAGCTATCATACTCAGCCCCAGCATTTT. The chain employs TRBV12-3 or TRBV12-4 and TRBJ1-5; D uncertain. The CDR3 is made up of 12 amino acids. V lost 6 bases and J lost 6, with 9 bases in between.

The chain combines TRBV14 with TRBJ1-2; D gene unclear. The CDR3 is 12 residues long. Germline CDR1 and CDR2: SGHDN and FVKESK. Trimming took off 4 bases at V and 4 bases at J, with 7 bases between the two ends. The CDR3 DNA sequence: TGTGCCAGCAGCCGGCAGGTCTATGGCTACACCTTC. It yields the protein CASSRQVYGYTF.

The CDR3 region is CASRGTGVHEQYF. DNA for the CDR3: TGCGCCAGCAGAGGGACAGGGGTCCACGAGCAGTACTTC. This rearrangement joins TRBV5-1 to TRBJ2-7, with 10 bases matching TRBD1. After removal of 5 bases from V and 5 bases from J, the junction contained 4 bases not matched to a gene. This CDR3 has 13 residues. Germline CDR1 SGHRS, CDR2 YFSETQ. Full variable domain (remainder filled in from reference TRBV5-1 and TRBJ2-7): KAGVTQTPRYLIKTRGQQVTLSCSPISGHRSVSWYQQTPGQGLQFLFEYFSETQRNKGNFPGRFSGRQFSNSRSEMNVSTLELGDSALYLCASRGTGVHEQYFGPGTRLTVT.

In its sample, this clone was seen once. V gene TRBV19 combines with J gene TRBJ1-5, with 8 bases identical to TRBD1. CDR3 length: 15 residues. CDR1 is LNHDA and CDR2 is SQIVND in the germline V gene (reference sequence). V lost 3 bases and J lost 3; bases outside the gene matches: 4. The CDR3 nucleotides are TGTGCCAGTAGTATTGCAGGGGGCAACAATCAGCCCCAGCATTTT. Protein product: CASSIAGGNNQPQHF.

The chain uses TRBV5-1 and TRBJ1-4; TRBD1 agrees at 12 bases. The CDR3 sequence is 14 residues long. The V and J ends lost 5 bases and 7 bases, in that order; junction bases with no gene match: 3. Germline V CDR1 and CDR2: SGHRS, YFSETQ. The CDR3 region is CASSRDRGREKLFF. The CDR3 bases are TGCGCCAGCAGTAGGGACAGGGGGCGTGAAAAACTGTTTTTT.

V gene TRBV6-5 combines with J gene TRBJ2-1; a possible D gene is TRBD2 (5 bases). The germline gives CDR1 MNHEY, CDR2 SVGAGI. The V end lost 6 bases, the J end lost 3 bases, and 12 bases lay between the germline ends. This CDR3 is built from 14 residues. The CDR3 region has the DNA TGTGCCAGCAGCCTCGGACTGGACTACAATGAGCAGTTCTTC. Its protein product is CASSLGLDYNEQFF.